The T cell receptor (beta chain) under discussion was sequenced for a study of control samples from healthy donors and cancer patients. This clone was found a few times. The protocol was immunoSEQ multiplex PCR, while the TCRdb copy is restricted to in-frame clones and leaves out a portion. The data hold approximately 160,000 clones, with 93% observed a single time. The sequence was obtained from an older woman in good health. Sequenced input: blood.

CDR3 in amino acids: CASSPRPGEPYEQYF. In DNA, the CDR3 is TGCGCCAGCAGCCCGAGACCGGGAGAACCCTACGAGCAGTACTTC. The chain employs TRBV4-3 and TRBJ2-7; tentative D call: TRBD2 (6 bases). Germline V gene lookup returns CDR1 LGHNA and CDR2 YSLEER. There are 15 residues in the CDR3. V lost 4 bases to trimming and J lost 2 bases, with 15 bases between them.